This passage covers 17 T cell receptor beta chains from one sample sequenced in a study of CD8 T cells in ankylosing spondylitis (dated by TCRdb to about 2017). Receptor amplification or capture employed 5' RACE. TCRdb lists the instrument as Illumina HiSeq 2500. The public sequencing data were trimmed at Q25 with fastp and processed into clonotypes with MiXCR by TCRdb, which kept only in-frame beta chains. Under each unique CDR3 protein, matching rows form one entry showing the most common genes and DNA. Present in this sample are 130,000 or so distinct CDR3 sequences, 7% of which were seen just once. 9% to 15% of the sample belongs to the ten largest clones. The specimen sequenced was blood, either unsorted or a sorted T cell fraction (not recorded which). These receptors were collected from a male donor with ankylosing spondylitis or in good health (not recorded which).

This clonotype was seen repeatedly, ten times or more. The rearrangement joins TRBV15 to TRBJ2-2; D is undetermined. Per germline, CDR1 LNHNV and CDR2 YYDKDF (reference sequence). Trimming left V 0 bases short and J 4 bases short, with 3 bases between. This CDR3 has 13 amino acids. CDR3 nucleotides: TGTGCCACCAGCAGAGATCCCACCGGGGAGCTGTTTTTT. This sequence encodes CATSRDPTGELFF.

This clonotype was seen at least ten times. CDR3 nucleotide sequence: TGTGCCAGCAGCCAACCCGGCGGGATAGGAGAAGAGACCCAGTACTTC. It is translated as CASSQPGGIGEETQYF. V and J are TRBV4-2 and TRBJ2-5, with D tentatively TRBD2 (6 bases). Germline CDR1 and CDR2: LGHNA and YNFKEQ. The CDR3 loop spans 16 amino acids. V lost 2 bases and J lost 3, with 16 bases in between.

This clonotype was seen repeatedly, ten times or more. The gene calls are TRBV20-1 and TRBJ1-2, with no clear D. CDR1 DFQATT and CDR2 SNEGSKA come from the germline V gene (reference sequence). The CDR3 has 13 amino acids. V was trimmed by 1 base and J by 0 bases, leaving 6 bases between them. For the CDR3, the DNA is TGCAGTGCTAGAGCTGCGTCTAACTATGGCTACACCTTC. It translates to CSARAASNYGYTF.

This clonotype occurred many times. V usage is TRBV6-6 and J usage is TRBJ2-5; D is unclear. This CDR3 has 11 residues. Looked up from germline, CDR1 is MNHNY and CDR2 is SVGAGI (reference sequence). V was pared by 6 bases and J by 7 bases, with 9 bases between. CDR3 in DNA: TGTGCCAGCAGCTCGGATAGGACCCAGTACTTC. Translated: CASSSDRTQYF.

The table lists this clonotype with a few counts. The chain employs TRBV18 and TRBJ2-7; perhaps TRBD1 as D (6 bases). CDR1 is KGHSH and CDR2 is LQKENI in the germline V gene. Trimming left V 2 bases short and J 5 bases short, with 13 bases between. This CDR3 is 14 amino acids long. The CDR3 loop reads CASSPGTFPDEQYF. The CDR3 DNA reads TGTGCCAGCTCACCAGGGACATTCCCGGACGAGCAGTACTTC.

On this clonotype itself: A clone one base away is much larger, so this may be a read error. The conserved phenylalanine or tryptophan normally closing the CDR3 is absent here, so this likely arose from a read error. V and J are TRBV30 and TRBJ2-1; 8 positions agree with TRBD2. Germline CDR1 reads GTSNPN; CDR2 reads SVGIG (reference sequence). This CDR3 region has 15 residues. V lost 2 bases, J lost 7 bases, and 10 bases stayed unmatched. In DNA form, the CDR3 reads TGTGCCTGGAGTCCCAAAGCGGGGGCGATAAATGAGCAGTTCTTA. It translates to CAWSPKAGAINEQFL.

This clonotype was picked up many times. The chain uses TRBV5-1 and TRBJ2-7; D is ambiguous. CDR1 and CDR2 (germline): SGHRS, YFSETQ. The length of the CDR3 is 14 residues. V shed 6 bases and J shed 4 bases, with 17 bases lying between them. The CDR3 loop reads CASTPGEWAYEQYF. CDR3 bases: TGCGCCAGCACCCCCGGAGAATGGGCTTACGAGCAGTACTTC.

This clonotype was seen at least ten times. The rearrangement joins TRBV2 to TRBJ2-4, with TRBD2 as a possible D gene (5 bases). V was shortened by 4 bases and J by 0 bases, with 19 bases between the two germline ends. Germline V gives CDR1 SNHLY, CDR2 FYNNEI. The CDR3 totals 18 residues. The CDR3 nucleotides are TGTGCCAGCAGTGGAAATCACTTAGGAGGTCTAGCCAAAAACATTCAGTACTTC. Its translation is CASSGNHLGGLAKNIQYF.

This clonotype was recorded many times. The CDR3 loop reads CASRELTREFGYTF. The CDR3, as DNA: TGTGCCAGCAGAGAGCTGACCCGGGAGTTCGGCTACACCTTC. The chain has TRBV27 and TRBJ1-2; D not resolved. This CDR3 comprises 14 residues. From germline, CDR1 is MNHEY and CDR2 SMNVEV (reference sequence). Trimming took off 6 bases at V and 8 bases at J, with 19 bases between the two ends.

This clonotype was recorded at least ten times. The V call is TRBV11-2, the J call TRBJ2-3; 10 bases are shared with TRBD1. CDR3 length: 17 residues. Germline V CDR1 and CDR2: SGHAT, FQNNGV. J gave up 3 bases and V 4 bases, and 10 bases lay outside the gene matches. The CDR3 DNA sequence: TGTGCCAGCAGCTCAACCCTTGACAGGGGGCTAACAGATACGCAGTATTTT. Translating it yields CASSSTLDRGLTDTQYF.

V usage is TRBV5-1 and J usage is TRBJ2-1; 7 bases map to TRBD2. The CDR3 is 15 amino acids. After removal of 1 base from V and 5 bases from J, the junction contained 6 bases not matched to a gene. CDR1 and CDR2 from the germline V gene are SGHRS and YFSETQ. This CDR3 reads CASSLNERGNNEQFF. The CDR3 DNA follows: TGCGCCAGCAGCTTGAATGAGCGGGGAAACAATGAGCAGTTCTTC.

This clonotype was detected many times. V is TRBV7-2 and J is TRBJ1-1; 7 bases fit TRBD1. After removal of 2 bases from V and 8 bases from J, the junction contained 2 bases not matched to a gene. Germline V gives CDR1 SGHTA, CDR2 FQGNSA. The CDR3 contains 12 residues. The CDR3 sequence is CASSLTGQEAFF. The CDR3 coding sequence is TGTGCCAGCAGCTTAACGGGACAGGAAGCTTTCTTT.

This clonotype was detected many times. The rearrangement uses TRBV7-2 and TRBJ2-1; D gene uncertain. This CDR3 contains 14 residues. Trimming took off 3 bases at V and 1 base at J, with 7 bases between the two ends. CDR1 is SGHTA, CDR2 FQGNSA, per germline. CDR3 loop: CASSFRLSYNEQFF. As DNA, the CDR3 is TGTGCCAGCAGCTTTCGGTTGTCCTACAATGAGCAGTTCTTC.

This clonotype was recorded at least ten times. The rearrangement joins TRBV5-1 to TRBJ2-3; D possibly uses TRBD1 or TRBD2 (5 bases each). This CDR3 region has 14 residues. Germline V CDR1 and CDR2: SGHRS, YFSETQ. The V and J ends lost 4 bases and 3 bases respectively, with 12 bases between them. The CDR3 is CASSRWGPTDTQYF. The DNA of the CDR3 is TGCGCCAGCAGCCGCTGGGGACCAACAGATACGCAGTATTTT.

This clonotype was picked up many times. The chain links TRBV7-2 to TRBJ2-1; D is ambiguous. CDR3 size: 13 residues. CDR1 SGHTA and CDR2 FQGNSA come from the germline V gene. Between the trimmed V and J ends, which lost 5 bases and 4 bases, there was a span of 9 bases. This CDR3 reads CASSPGPYNEQFF. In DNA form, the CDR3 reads TGTGCCAGCAGCCCCGGGCCATACAATGAGCAGTTCTTC.

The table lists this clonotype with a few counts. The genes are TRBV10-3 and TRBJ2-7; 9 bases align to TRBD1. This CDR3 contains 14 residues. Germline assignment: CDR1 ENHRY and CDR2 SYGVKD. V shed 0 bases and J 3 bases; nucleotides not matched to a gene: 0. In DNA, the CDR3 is TGTGCCATCAGTGAGTCGACAGGGGGCTACGAGCAGTACTTC. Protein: CAISESTGGYEQYF.

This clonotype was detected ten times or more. The CDR3 DNA reads TGTGCCAGCAGTGACTATGGCTACACCTTC. This translates into CASSDYGYTF. This rearrangement joins TRBV6-2 or TRBV6-3 to TRBJ1-2, with D hard to call. Trimming cost V 5 bases and J 3 bases, with 1 base left between them. This CDR3 contains 10 residues. Germline V gene sequence: CDR1 MNHEY, CDR2 SVGEGT.